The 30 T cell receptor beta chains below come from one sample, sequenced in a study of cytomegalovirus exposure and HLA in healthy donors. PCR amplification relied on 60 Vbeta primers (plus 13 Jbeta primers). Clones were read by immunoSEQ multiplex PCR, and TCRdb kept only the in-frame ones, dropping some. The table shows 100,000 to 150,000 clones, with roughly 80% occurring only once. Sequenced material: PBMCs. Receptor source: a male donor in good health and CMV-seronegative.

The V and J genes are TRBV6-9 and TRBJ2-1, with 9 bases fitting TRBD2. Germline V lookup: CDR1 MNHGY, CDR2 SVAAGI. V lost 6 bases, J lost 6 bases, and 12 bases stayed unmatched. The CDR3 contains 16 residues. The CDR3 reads CASSYDETSGSNEQFF. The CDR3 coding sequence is TGTGCCAGCAGCTATGATGAGACTAGCGGATCCAATGAGCAGTTCTTC.

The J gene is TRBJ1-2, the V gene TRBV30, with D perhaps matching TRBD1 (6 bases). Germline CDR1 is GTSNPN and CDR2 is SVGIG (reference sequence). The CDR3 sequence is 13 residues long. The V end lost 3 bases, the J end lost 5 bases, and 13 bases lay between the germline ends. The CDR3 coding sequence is TGTGCCTGGAGGGACAGCCCCATTTATGGCTACACCTTC. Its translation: CAWRDSPIYGYTF.

The CDR3 here is CASTTSGVYNEQFF. CDR3 coding DNA: TGTGCCAGCACTACTAGCGGAGTCTACAATGAGCAGTTCTTC. This chain uses TRBV13 with TRBJ2-1; 8 nucleotides align to TRBD2. This CDR3 spans 14 amino acids. Trimming cost V 7 bases and J 3 bases; bases outside gene matches: 5. Germline CDR1 reads PRHDT; CDR2 reads FYEKMQ (reference sequence).

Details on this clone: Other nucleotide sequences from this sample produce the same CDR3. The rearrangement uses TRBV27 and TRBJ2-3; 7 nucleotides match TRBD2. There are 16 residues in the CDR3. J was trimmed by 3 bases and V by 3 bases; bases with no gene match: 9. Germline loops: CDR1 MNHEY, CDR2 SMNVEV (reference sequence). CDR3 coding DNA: TGTGCCAGCAGTTTCCGAGCGGGACTGGGGACAGATACGCAGTATTTT. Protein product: CASSFRAGLGTDTQYF.

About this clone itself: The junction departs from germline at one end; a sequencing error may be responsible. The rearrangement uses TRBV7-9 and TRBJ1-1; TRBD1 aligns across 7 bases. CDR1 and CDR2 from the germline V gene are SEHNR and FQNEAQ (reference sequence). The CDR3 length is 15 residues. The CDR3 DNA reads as TGTTCCAGCAGCTCCCGACAGGGACCGAACACTGAAGCTTTCTTT. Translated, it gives CSSSSRQGPNTEAFF.

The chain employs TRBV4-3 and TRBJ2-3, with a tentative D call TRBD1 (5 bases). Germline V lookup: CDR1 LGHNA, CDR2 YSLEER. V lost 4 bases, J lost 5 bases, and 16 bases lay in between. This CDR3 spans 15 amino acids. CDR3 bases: TGCGCCAGCAGCCCCCCTCCCCAGGGTGGAGATACGCAGTATTTT. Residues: CASSPPPQGGDTQYF.

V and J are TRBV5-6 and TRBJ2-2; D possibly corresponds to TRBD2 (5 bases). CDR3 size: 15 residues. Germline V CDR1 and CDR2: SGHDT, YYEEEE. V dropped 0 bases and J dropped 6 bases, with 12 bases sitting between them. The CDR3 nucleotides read TGTGCCAGCAGCTTGGGGACTTGGTACGCCGGGGAGCTGTTTTTT. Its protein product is CASSLGTWYAGELFF.

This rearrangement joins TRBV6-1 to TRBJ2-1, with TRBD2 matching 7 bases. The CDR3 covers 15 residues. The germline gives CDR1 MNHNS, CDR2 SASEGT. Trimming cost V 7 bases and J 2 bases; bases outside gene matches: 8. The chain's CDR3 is CASMRVAGPYNEQFF. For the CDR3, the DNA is TGTGCCAGCATGCGAGTAGCGGGCCCCTACAATGAGCAGTTCTTC.

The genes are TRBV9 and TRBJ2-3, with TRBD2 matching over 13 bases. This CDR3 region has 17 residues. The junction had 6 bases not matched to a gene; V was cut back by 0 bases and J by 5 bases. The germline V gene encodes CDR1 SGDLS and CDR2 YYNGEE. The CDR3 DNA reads TGTGCCAGCAGCGTAGGACTAGCGGGAGGAGGGAAAGATACGCAGTATTTT. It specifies CASSVGLAGGGKDTQYF.

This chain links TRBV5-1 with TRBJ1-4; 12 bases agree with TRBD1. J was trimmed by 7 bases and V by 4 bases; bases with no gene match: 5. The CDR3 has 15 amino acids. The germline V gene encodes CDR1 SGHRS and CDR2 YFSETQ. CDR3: CASSLGQGAIEKLFF. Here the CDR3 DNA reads TGCGCCAGCAGCCTGGGACAGGGGGCGATTGAAAAACTGTTTTTT.

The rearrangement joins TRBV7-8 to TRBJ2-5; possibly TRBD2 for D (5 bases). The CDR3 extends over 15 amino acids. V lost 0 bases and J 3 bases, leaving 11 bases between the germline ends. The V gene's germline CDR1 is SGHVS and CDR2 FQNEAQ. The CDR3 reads CASSLAHSAKETQYF. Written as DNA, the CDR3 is TGTGCCAGCAGCTTAGCGCATAGCGCTAAAGAGACCCAGTACTTC. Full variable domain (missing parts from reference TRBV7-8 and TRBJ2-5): GAGVSQSPRYKVAKRGQDVALRCDPISGHVSLFWYQQALGQGPEFLTYFQNEAQLDKSGLPSDRFFAERPEGSVSTLKIQRTQQEDSAVYLCASSLAHSAKETQYFGPGTRLLVL.

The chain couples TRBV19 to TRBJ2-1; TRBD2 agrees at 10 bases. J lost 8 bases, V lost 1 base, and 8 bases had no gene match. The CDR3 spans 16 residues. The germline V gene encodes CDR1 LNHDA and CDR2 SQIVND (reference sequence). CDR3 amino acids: CASSIAASGGAYEQFF. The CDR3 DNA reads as TGTGCCAGTAGTATAGCGGCCAGCGGGGGGGCCTATGAGCAGTTCTTC.

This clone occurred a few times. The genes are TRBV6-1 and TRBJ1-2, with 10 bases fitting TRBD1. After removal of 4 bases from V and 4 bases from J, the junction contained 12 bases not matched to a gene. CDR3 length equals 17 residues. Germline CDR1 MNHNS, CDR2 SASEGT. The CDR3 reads CASSAGTGEWGSYGYTF. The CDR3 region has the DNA TGTGCCAGCAGTGCGGGGACAGGGGAATGGGGAAGCTATGGCTACACCTTC.

The CDR3 loop is CASSDRRAGSSSYNEQFF. For the CDR3, the DNA is TGTGCCAGCAGTGATAGAAGGGCGGGATCAAGCTCCTACAATGAGCAGTTCTTC. The V call is TRBV6-1, the J call TRBJ2-1; tentatively, D is TRBD2 (6 bases). Germline CDR1 reads MNHNS; CDR2 reads SASEGT. V was shortened by 3 bases and J by 0 bases, with 18 bases between the two germline ends. This CDR3 has 18 residues.

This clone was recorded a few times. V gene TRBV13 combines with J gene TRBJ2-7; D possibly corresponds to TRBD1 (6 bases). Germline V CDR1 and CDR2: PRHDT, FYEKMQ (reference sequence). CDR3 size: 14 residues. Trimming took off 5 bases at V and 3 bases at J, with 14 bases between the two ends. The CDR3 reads CASSPGHRFYEQYF. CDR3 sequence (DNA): TGTGCCAGCAGCCCGGGACACCGCTTCTACGAGCAGTACTTC.

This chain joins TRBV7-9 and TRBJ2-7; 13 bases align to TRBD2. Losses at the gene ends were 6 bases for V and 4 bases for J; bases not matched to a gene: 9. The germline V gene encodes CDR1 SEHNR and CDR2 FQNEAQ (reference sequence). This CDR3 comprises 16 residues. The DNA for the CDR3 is TGTGCCAGCAGACAAGGGACTAGCGGGATGGTTTACGAGCAGTACTTC. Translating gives CASRQGTSGMVYEQYF.

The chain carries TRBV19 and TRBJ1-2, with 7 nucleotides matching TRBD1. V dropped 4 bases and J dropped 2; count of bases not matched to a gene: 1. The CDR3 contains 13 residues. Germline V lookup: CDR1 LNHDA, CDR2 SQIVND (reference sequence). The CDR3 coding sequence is TGTGCCAGTAGTAGGACAGGAAACTATGGCTACACCTTC. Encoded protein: CASSRTGNYGYTF.

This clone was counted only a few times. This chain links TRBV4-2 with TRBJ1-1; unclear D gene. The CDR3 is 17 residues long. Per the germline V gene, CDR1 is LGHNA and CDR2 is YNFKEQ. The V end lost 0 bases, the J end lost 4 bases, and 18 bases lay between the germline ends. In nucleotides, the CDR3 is TGTGCCAGCAGCCAAGATGAGTCCGCGGGCGGTAGCACTGAAGCTTTCTTT. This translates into CASSQDESAGGSTEAFF.

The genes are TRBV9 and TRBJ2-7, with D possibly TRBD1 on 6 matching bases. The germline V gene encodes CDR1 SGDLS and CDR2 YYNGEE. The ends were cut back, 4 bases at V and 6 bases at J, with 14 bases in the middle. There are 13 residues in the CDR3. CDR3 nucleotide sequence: TGTGCCAGCAGCCCTGGGACAAACCTCGAGCAGTACTTC. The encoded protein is CASSPGTNLEQYF.

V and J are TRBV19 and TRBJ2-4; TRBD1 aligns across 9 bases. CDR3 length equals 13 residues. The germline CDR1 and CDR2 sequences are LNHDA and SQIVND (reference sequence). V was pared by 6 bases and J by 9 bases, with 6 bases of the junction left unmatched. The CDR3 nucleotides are TGTGCCAGTAGAGGGACAGGGTCTGTCATTCAGTACTTC. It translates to CASRGTGSVIQYF.

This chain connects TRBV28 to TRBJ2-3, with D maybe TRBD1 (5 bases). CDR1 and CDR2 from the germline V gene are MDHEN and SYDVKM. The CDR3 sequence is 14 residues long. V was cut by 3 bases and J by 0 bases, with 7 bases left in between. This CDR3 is CASSLDISTDTQYF. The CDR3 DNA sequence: TGTGCCAGCAGTTTGGACATTAGCACAGATACGCAGTATTTT.

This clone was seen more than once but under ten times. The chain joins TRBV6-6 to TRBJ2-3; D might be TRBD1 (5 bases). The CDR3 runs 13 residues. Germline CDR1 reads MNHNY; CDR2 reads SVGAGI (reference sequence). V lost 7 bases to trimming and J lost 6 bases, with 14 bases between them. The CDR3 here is CASIKGPGDTQYF. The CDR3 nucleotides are TGTGCCAGCATCAAGGGGCCCGGGGATACGCAGTATTTT.

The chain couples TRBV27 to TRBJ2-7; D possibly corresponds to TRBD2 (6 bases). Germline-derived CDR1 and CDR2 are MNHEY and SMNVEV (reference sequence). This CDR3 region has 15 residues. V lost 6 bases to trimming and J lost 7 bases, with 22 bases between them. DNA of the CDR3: TGTGCCAGCAGGCAGAATAGCGGAGTGACGTGGGAGCAGTACTTC. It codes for CASRQNSGVTWEQYF.

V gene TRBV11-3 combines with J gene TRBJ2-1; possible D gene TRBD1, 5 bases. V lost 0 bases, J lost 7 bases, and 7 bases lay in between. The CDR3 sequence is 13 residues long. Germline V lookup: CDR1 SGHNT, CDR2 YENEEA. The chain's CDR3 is CASSLDRGNEQFF. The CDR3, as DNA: TGTGCCAGCAGCTTAGATAGGGGTAATGAGCAGTTCTTC. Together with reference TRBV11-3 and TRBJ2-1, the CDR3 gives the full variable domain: EAGVVQSPRYKIIEKKQPVAFWCNPISGHNTLYWYLQNLGQGPELLIRYENEEAVDDSQLPKDRFSAERLKGVDSTLKIQPAELGDSAVYLCASSLDRGNEQFFGPGTRLTVL.

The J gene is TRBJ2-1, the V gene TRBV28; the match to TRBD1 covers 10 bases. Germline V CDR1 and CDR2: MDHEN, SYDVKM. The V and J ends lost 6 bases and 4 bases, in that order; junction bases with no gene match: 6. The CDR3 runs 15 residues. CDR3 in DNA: TGTGCCAGCAGGTTGACAGGGGGCATTTACAATGAGCAGTTCTTC. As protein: CASRLTGGIYNEQFF.

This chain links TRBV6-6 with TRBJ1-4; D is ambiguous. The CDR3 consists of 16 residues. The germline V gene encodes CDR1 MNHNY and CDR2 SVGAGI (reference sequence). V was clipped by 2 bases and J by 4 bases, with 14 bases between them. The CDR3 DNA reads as TGTGCCAGCAGTTACCCCTTTTTAGGGAGTAATGAAAAACTGTTTTTT. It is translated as CASSYPFLGSNEKLFF.

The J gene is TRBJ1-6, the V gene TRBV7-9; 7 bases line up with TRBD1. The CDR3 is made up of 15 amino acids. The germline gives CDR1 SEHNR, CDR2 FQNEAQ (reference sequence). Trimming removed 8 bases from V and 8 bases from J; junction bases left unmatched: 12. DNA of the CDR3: TGTGCCAGCGCCGGTACCGGGACAGTGGATTCACCCCTCCACTTT. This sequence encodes CASAGTGTVDSPLHF.

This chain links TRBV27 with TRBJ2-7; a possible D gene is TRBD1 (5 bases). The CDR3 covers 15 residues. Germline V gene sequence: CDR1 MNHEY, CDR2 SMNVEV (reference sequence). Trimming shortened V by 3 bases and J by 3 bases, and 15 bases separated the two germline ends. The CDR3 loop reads CASSFEAGSYYEQYF. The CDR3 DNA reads TGTGCCAGCAGTTTTGAGGCAGGGTCTTACTACGAGCAGTACTTC.

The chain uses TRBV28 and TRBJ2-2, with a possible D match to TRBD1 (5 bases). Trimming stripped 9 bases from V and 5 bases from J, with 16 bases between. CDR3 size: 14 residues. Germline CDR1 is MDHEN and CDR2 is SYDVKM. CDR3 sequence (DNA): TGTGCCAGTTACTCAGGGTATGAAACCGGGGAGCTGTTTTTT. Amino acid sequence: CASYSGYETGELFF.

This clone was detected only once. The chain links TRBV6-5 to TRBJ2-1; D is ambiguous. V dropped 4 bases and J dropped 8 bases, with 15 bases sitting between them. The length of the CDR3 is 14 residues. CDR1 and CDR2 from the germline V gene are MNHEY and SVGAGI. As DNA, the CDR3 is TGTGCCAGCAGTTCCTGGTCTAGGATGGATGAGCAGTTCTTC. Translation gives CASSSWSRMDEQFF.